This is a list of T cell receptor beta chains from one sample in a study of OX40 agonist ivuxolimab in advanced cancers. TCRdb's copy holds only in-frame clones and misses some; the assay was immunoSEQ multiplex PCR. The table records 37,000 or so clones, around 83% of them present only once. Sequenced material: CD4+ or CD8+ T cells sorted from blood, taken in a trial of the OX40 agonist ivuxolimab. Source of these receptors: an adult with an advanced solid tumor such as melanoma, head and neck, liver or kidney cancer. The CDR3 runs from the conserved cysteine through the conserved F or W. Fields, in order: D gene, V gene, J gene, clone size, CDR3 DNA, CDR3 protein. A D gene is named only where the DNA matches it firmly. Clone size, where shown, is once, few, many, or a class for clones that have expanded.

>.|TRBV6-5|TRBJ2-5|.
TGTGCCAGCCAGGGACTTAGGGAGACCCAGTACTTC
CASQGLRETQYF
>.|TRBV2|TRBJ2-3|.
TGTGCCAGCACCCCGGACATACCCTCCACAGATACGCAGTATTTT
CASTPDIPSTDTQYF
>.|TRBV5-1|TRBJ1-1|.
TGCGCCAGCAGGAACAGGGATGGCACTGAAGCTTTCTTT
CASRNRDGTEAFF
>.|TRBV7-3|TRBJ1-1|.
TGTGCCAGCAGCGCTACAGGGAACACTGAAGCTTTCTTT
CASSATGNTEAFF
>.|TRBV4-1|TRBJ2-7|.
TGCGCCAGCTCTGGAGGAAACGAGCAGTACTTC
CASSGGNEQYF
>.|TRBV6-1|TRBJ1-1|.
TGTGCCAGCAGTGGACAGGTTAACACTGAAGCTTTCTTT
CASSGQVNTEAFF
>TRBD1|TRBV19|TRBJ1-5|.
TGTGCGAGTACCCAGGGGGGCACTCAGCCCCAGCATTTT
CASTQGGTQPQHF
>.|TRBV4-3|TRBJ2-7|.
TGCGCCAGCAGCACCCACAGCAGCCCCTCCTACGAGCAGTACTTC
CASSTHSSPSYEQYF
>TRBD1|TRBV28|TRBJ2-7|.
TGTGCCAGCAGTTTATTTGGGACAGTCTCCTACGAGCAGTACTTC
CASSLFGTVSYEQYF
>.|TRBV11-3|TRBJ2-3|.
TGTGCCAGCAGCCCAGCAGGAACCGCTAGCACAGATACGCAGTATTTT
CASSPAGTASTDTQYF
>.|TRBV20-1|TRBJ1-2|.
TGCAGTGCTATGGGGGGTGGCTACACCTTC
CSAMGGGYTF
>.|TRBV11-1|TRBJ1-2|.
TGTGCCAGCAGCTTACGGGCAGGATATGGCTACACCTTC
CASSLRAGYGYTF
>.|TRBV2|TRBJ1-5|.
TGTGCCAGCAGTGATGTGTCCAAGGGGGGAAACCCTTATCAGCCCCAGCATTTT
CASSDVSKGGNPYQPQHF
>TRBD2|TRBV20-1|TRBJ2-1|.
TGCTCCACTAGCGGGAGGGCGGGATTCTTC
CSTSGRAGFF
>.|TRBV28|TRBJ2-7|.
TGTGCCAGCAGTACTCACCGTTTTTTCTACGAGCAGTACTTC
CASSTHRFFYEQYF
>.|TRBV29-1|TRBJ2-1|.
TGCAGCGTTGACAAGGCAGGGGAAATGAACAATGAGCAGTTCTTC
CSVDKAGEMNNEQFF
>.|TRBV4-3|TRBJ2-7|.
TGCGCCAGCAGCCAAGAGCGGGCCACAGCCTACGAGCAGTACTTC
CASSQERATAYEQYF
>TRBD1|TRBV6-5|TRBJ1-1|.
TGTGCCAGCGCCGGGACAGGGAGGACTGAAGCTTTCTTT
CASAGTGRTEAFF
>.|TRBV4-3|TRBJ1-1|.
TGCGCCAGCAGCCACGCTCCGGTGGGCGTGGCGGGCACTGAAGCTTTCTTT
CASSHAPVGVAGTEAFF
>TRBD1|TRBV5-1|TRBJ2-1|.
TGCGCCAGCAGCTCTCCGGGACAGGGGGTCGTCAATGAGCAGTTCTTC
CASSSPGQGVVNEQFF
>.|TRBV9|TRBJ2-7|.
TGTGCCAGCAGCGGGAACGCCTACGAGCAGTACTTC
CASSGNAYEQYF
>.|TRBV25-1|TRBJ2-3|few
TGTGCCAGCAGTGAATCGGTCAGGGTAACAGATACGCAGTATTTT
CASSESVRVTDTQYF
>.|TRBV12-5|TRBJ1-5|.
TGTGCTAGTGGTTTGGGGACGGTTCATAGCAATCAGCCCCAGCATTTT
CASGLGTVHSNQPQHF
>TRBD2|TRBV25-1|TRBJ2-1|.
TGTGCCAGCAGCGGGGGGGCGGTGACTGAGCAGTTCTTC
CASSGGAVTEQFF
>.|TRBV21-1|TRBJ2-5|.
TGTGCCAGCCCAACGTTGCCGGGACGGCAGATGTACCAAGAGACCCAGTACTTC
CASPTLPGRQMYQETQYF
>.|TRBV10-2|TRBJ2-5|.
TGCGCCAGCACCCCTATCGGCGGGGCCATTGAGACCCAGTACTTC
CASTPIGGAIETQYF
>TRBD1|TRBV6-5|TRBJ1-1|few
TGTGCCAGCAGCCCCCTCGGGACAGCGAACACTGAAGCTTTCTTT
CASSPLGTANTEAFF
>TRBD1|TRBV19|TRBJ2-1|few
TGTGCCAGTAGTATGACAGGGGGGACCTACAATGAGCAGTTCTTC
CASSMTGGTYNEQFF
>TRBD1|TRBV19|TRBJ2-7|.
TGTGCCAGTAGTACCCGGGACAGAGTCTTCTACGAGCAGTACTTC
CASSTRDRVFYEQYF
>.|TRBV9|TRBJ1-2|once
TGTGCCAGCAGCGTAGGTCCGGGAGGGGACATAGCGGCTAACTATGGCTACACCTTC
CASSVGPGGDIAANYGYTF
>TRBD2|TRBV19|TRBJ2-7|.
TGTGCCAGTAGTATAGTTAGCGGGATTCTCGTCGAGCAGTACTTC
CASSIVSGILVEQYF
>.|TRBV7-8|TRBJ2-1|.
TGTGCCAGCAGCTTAGGGACACGCGTTGAGCAGTTCTTC
CASSLGTRVEQFF
>TRBD1|TRBV19|TRBJ1-1|.
TGTGCCAGTCGGACCGGGACAGGGCAAGATACTGAAGCTTTCTTT
CASRTGTGQDTEAFF
>.|TRBV23-1|TRBJ2-1|.
TGCGCCAGCTGGGGGAGGTTCTTC
CASWGRFF
>.|TRBV2|TRBJ2-5|.
TGTGCCAGCAGTGAGTGGGTGAAAGAGACCCAGTACTTC
CASSEWVKETQYF
>TRBD1|TRBV28|TRBJ1-5|.
TGTGCCAGCAGTTTTTTTGGACAGGGTGGGAATAATCAGCCCCAGCATTTT
CASSFFGQGGNNQPQHF
>.|TRBV29-1|TRBJ2-3|once
TGCAGCGTTGTGATTGTCGGGCGGACAGATACGCAGTATTTT
CSVVIVGRTDTQYF
>TRBD1|TRBV19|TRBJ2-7|once
TGTGCCAGTAGTTTTGGTACAGGGGGCACCGAGCAGTACTTC
CASSFGTGGTEQYF
>.|TRBV18|TRBJ1-1|.
TGTGCCAGCTCACCAGGGACTGAAGCTTTCTTT
CASSPGTEAFF
>TRBD2|TRBV9|TRBJ2-2|once
TGTGCCAGCAGCGTACGCGGGGGGGCCACCGGGGAGCTGTTTTTT
CASSVRGGATGELFF
>TRBD1|TRBV19|TRBJ2-7|few
TGTGCCAGTAGTACGACAGGGGGCACCTACGAGCAGTACTTC
CASSTTGGTYEQYF
>.|TRBV4-3|TRBJ1-2|.
TGCGCCAGCAGCCCCAGGGTCCCGACTGGCTATGGCTACACCTTC
CASSPRVPTGYGYTF
>TRBD1|TRBV19|TRBJ1-1|few
TGTGCCAGTAGGATCAAGGACAGGGGGCGTTTGAACACTGAAGCTTTCTTT
CASRIKDRGRLNTEAFF
>TRBD1|TRBV27|TRBJ1-1|.
TGTGCCAGCAGTTTATCCCCAGGACAGGGGATCTCTGAAGCTTTCTTT
CASSLSPGQGISEAFF
>.|TRBV19|TRBJ1-3|once
TGTGCCAGTAGTATTACGGCCGGCTCTGGAAACACCATATATTTT
CASSITAGSGNTIYF
>.|TRBV19|TRBJ2-1|.
TGTGCCAGTAGTATATCCTCGGACAATGAGCAGTTCTTC
CASSISSDNEQFF
>.|TRBV9|TRBJ2-6|.
TGTGCCAGCAGCTTACGAATCGACTCTGGGGCCAACGTCCTGACTTTC
CASSLRIDSGANVLTF
>.|TRBV13|TRBJ1-3|.
TGTGCCAGCAGCCTCGAGGACACCATATATTTT
CASSLEDTIYF
>TRBD1|TRBV2|TRBJ1-5|.
TGTGCCAGCAGGGGACAGTCTTATAGCAATCAGCCCCAGCATTTT
CASRGQSYSNQPQHF
>TRBD1|TRBV6-6|TRBJ2-2|.
TGTGCCAGCATTGGGGACAGGGAGGGAACCGGGGAGCTGTTTTTT
CASIGDREGTGELFF
>.|TRBV4-3|TRBJ2-1|.
TGCGCCAGCAGCCCAGGTCCCAACCAAATAACATACAATGAGCAGTTCTTC
CASSPGPNQITYNEQFF
>.|TRBV6-5|TRBJ2-7|.
TGTGCCAGCGGGTCGAAACACTACGAGCAGTACTTC
CASGSKHYEQYF
>TRBD2|TRBV27|TRBJ2-2|.
TGTGCCAGCGGACTAGCGGGAGGCCCAACCGGGGAGCTGTTTTTT
CASGLAGGPTGELFF
>TRBD2|TRBV28|TRBJ2-7|.
TGTGCCAGCAGTCCCGTAGCGGGAGGGACAGCCTACGAGCAGTACTTC
CASSPVAGGTAYEQYF
>.|TRBV4-2|TRBJ1-2|once
TGTGCCAGCAGCCAAGAACGGGGATTTTATGGCTACACCTTC
CASSQERGFYGYTF
>.|TRBV5-4|TRBJ1-5|.
TGTGCCAGCAGCTTGTTTGTCAGGGGAACAGGGTTATCGCATCAGCCCCAGCATTTT
CASSLFVRGTGLSHQPQHF
>.|TRBV12-2|TRBJ2-7|.
TGTGCAAGTCGCCCGCGGGACAGGGGCTACGAGCAGTACTTC
CASRPRDRGYEQYF
>.|TRBV6-5|TRBJ2-2|.
TGTGCCAGCAGTTCGGGTTCAACCGGGGAGCTGTTTTTT
CASSSGSTGELFF